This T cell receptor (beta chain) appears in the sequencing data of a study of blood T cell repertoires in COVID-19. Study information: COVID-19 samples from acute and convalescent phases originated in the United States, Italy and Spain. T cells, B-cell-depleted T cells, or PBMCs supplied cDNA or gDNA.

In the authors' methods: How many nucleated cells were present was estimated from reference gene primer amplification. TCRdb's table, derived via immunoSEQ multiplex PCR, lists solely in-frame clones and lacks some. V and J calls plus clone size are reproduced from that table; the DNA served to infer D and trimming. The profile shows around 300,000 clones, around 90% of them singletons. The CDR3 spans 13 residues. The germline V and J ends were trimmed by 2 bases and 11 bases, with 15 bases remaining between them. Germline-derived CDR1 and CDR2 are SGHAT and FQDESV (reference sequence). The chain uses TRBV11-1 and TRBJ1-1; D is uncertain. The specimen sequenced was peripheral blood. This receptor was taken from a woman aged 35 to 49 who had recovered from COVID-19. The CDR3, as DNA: TGTGCCAGCAGCTTACTGTCTTCAGGAAGGGCTTTCTTT. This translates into CASSLLSSGRAFF.